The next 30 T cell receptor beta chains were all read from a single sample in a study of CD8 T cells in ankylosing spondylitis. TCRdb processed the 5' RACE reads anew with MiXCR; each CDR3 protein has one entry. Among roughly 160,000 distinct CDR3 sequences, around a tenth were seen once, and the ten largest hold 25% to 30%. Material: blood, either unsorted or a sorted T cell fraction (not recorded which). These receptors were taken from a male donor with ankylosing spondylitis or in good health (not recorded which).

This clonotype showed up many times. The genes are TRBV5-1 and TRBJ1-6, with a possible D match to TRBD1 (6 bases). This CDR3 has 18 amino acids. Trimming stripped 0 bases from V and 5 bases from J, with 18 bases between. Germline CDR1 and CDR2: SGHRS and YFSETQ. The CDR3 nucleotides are TGCGCCAGCAGCTTGGAGATCGGGGGGGCGTCAAATAATTCACCCCTCCACTTT. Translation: CASSLEIGGASNNSPLHF.

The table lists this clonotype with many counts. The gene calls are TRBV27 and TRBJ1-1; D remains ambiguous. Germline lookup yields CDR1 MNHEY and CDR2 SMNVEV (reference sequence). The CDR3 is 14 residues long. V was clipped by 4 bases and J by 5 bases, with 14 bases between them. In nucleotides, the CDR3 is TGTGCCAGCAGTTCTGTGTGGGCAGGTACTGAAGCTTTCTTT. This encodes CASSSVWAGTEAFF.

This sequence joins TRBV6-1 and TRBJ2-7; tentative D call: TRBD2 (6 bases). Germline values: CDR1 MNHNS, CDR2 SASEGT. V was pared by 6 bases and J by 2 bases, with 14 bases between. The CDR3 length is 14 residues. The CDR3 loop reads CASRLGLLAYEQYF. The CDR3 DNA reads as TGTGCCAGCAGATTGGGACTTTTGGCCTACGAGCAGTACTTC.

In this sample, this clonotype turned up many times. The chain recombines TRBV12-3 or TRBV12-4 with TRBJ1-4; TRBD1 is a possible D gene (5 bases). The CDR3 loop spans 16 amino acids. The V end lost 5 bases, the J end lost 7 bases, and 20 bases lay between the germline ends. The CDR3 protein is CASSRRSGRESEKLFF. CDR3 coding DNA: TGTGCCAGCAGTCGCCGGTCGGGGCGAGAGTCTGAAAAACTGTTTTTT.

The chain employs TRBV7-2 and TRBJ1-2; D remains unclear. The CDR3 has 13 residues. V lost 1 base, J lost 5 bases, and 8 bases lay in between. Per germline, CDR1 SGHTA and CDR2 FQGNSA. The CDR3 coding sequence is TGTGCCAGCAGCTTAGATGTCCAGTATGGCTACACCTTC. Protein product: CASSLDVQYGYTF.

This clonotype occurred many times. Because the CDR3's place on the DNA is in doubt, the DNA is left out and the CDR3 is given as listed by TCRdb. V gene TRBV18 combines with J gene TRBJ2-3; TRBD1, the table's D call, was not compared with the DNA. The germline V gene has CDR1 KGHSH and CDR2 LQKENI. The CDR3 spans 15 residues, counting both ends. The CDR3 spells CASSLSGPSTDTQYF.

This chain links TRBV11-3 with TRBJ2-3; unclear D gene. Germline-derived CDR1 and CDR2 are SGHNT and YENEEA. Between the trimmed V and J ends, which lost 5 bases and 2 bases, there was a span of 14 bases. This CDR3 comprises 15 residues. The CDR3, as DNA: TGTGCCAGCAGCCCCCGCTCTGGGGACACAGATACGCAGTATTTT. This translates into CASSPRSGDTDTQYF.

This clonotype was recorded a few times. The CDR3 region has the DNA TGTGCCAGCAGCTTAGTGGGACCGAGCGGGGGGTACCAAGAGACCCAGTACTTC. Its protein is CASSLVGPSGGYQETQYF. The chain combines TRBV11-2 with TRBJ2-5; TRBD2 matches 9 bases. The CDR3 sequence is 18 residues long. CDR1 SGHAT and CDR2 FQNNGV come from the germline V gene. Trimming at V came to 1 base and at J to 0 bases, leaving 9 bases not matched to a gene. Complete variable domain (other parts from reference TRBV11-2 and TRBJ2-5): EAGVAQSPRYKIIEKRQSVAFWCNPISGHATLYWYQQILGQGPKLLIQFQNNGVVDDSQLPKDRFSAERLKGVDSTLKIQPAKLEDSAVYLCASSLVGPSGGYQETQYFGPGTRLLVL.

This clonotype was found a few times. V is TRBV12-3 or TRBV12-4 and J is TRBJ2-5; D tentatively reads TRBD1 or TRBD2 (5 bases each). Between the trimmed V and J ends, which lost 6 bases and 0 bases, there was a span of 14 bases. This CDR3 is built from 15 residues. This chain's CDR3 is CASRDGTNYQETQYF. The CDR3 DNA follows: TGTGCCAGCAGGGACGGGACCAATTACCAAGAGACCCAGTACTTC.

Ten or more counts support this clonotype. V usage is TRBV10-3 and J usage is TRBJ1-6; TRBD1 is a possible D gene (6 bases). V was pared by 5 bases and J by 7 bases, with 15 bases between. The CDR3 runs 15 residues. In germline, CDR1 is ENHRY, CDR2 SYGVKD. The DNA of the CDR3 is TGTGCCATCAGTTTAGGTGCCAGGGGAAATTCACCCCTCCACTTT. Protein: CAISLGARGNSPLHF.

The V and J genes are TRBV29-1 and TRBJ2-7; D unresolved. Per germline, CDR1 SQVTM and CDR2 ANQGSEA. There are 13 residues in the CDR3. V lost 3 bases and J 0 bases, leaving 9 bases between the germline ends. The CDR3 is CSVDQADSYEQYF. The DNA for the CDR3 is TGCAGCGTTGATCAGGCCGACTCCTACGAGCAGTACTTC.

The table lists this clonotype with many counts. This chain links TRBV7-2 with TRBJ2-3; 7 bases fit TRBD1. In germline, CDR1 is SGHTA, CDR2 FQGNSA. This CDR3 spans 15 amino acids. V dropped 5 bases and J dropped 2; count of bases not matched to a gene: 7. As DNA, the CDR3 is TGTGCCAGCAGCCCGACCGGGACAGCCACAGATACGCAGTATTTT. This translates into CASSPTGTATDTQYF.

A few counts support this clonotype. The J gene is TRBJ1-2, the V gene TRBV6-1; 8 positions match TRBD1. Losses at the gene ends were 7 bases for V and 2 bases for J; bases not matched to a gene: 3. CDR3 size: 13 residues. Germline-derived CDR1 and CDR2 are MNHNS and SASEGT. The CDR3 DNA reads TGTGCCAGCAACAGGGGGGCGAACTATGGCTACACCTTC. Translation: CASNRGANYGYTF.

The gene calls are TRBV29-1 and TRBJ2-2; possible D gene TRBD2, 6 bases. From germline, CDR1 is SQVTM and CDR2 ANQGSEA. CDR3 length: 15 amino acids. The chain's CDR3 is CSCRDSQLVTGELFF. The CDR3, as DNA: TGCAGTTGCCGGGACTCCCAATTGGTCACCGGGGAGCTGTTTTTT.

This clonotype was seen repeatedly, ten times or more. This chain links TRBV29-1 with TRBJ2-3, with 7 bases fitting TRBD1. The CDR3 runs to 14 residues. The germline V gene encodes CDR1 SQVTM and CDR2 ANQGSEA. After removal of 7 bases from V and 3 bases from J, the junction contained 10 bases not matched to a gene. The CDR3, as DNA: TGCAGCGCCTCGGGACAGTTGTTAACAGATACGCAGTATTTT. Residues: CSASGQLLTDTQYF.

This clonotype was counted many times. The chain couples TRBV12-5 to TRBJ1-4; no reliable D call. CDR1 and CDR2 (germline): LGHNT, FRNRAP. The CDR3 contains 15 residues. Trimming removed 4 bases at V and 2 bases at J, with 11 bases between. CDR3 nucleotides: TGTGCTAGTGGTTCAGTTTTGGGGACTAATGAAAAACTGTTTTTT. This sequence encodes CASGSVLGTNEKLFF.

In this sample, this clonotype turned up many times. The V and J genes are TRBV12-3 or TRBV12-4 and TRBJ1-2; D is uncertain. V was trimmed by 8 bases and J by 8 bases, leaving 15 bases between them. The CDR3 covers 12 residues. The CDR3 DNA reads TGTGCCAGCTCCAATGGACGCGCAGGCTACACCTTC. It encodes CASSNGRAGYTF.

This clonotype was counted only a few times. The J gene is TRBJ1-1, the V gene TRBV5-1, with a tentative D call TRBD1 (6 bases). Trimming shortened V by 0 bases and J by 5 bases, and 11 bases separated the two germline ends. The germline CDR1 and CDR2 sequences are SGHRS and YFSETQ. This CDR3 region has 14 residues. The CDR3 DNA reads TGCGCCAGCAGCTTGGACCCCCAGGGGACTGAAGCTTTCTTT. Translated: CASSLDPQGTEAFF.

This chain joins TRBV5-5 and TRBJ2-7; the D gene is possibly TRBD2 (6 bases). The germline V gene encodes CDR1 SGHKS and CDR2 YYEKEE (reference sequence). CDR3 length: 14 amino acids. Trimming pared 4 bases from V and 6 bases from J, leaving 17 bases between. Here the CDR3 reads CASSRETRFGEQYF. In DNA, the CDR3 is TGTGCCAGCAGCCGAGAGACTAGGTTCGGCGAGCAGTACTTC.

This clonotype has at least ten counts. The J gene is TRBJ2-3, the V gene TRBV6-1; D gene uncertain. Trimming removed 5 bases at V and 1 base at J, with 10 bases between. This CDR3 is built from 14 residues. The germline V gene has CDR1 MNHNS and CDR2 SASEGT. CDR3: CASSLHARTDTQYF. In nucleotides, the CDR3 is TGTGCCAGCAGTCTCCACGCACGCACAGATACGCAGTATTTT.

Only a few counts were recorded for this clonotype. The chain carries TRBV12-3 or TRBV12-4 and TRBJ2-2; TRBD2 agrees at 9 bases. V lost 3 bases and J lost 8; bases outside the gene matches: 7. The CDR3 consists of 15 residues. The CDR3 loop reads CASSFRQAGGGELFF. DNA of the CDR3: TGTGCCAGCAGTTTTCGCCAAGCGGGAGGTGGGGAGCTGTTTTTT.

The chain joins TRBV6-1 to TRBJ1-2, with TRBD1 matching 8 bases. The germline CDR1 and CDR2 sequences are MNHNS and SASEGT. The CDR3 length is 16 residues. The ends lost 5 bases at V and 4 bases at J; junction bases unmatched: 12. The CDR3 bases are TGTGCCAGCAGTCCTGACAGGGGAGTGTCGGGCTATGGCTACACCTTC. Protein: CASSPDRGVSGYGYTF.

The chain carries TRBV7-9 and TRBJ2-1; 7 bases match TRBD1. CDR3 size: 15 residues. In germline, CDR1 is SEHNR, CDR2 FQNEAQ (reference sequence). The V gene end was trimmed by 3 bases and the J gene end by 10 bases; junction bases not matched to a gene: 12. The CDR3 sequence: CASSFLAGLGGEQFF. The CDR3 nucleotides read TGTGCCAGCAGCTTTTTGGCAGGGCTAGGGGGCGAGCAGTTCTTC.

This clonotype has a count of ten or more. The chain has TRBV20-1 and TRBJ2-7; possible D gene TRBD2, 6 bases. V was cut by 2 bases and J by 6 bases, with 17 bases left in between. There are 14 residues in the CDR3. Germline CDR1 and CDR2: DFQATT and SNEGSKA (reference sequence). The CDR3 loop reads CSARHAGYSGEQYF. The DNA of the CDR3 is TGCAGTGCTAGACACGCGGGGTATTCCGGCGAGCAGTACTTC.

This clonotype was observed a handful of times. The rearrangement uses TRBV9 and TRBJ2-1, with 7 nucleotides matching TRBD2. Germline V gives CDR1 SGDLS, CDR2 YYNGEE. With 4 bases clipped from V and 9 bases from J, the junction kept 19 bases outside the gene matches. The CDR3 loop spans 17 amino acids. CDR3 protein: CASSPGLASQKRGEQFF. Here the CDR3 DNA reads TGTGCCAGCAGCCCGGGACTGGCGAGTCAAAAGCGGGGTGAGCAGTTCTTC.

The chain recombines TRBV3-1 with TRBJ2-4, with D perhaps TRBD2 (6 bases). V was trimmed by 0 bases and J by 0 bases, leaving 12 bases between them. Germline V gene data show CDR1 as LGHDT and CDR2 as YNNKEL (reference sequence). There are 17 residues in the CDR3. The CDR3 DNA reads TGTGCCAGCAGCCAAGAGCCTAGCGACCTAGCCAAAAACATTCAGTACTTC. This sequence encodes CASSQEPSDLAKNIQYF.

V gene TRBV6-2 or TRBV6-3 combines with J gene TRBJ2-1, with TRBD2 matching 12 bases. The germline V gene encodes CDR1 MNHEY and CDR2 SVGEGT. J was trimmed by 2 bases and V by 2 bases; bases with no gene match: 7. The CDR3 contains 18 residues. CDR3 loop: CASSYADGLAGTYNEQFF. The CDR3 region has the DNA TGTGCCAGCAGTTACGCTGACGGACTAGCGGGGACCTACAATGAGCAGTTCTTC.

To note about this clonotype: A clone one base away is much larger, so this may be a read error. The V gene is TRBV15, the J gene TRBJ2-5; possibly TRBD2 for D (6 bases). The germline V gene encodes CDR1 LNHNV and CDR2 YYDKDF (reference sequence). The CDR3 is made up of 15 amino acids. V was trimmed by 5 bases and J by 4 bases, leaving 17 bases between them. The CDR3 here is CATSGKGEEGETQYF. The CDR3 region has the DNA TGTGCCACCAGCGGAAAAGGGGAGGAGGGAGAGACCCAGTACTTC.

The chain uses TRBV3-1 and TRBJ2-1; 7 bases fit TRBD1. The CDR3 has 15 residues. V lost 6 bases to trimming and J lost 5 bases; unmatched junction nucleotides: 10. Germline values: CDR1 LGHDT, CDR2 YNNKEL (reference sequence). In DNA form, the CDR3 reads TGTGCCAGCAGTCGAGACAGGGAGCTGAACAATGAGCAGTTCTTC. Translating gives CASSRDRELNNEQFF.

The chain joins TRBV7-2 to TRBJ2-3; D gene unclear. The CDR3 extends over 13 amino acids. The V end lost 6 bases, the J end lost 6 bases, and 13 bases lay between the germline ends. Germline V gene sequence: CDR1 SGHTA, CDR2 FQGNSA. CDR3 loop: CASRTVSWDTQYF. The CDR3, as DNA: TGTGCCAGCAGGACCGTCAGCTGGGATACGCAGTATTTT.